The clone carrying this T cell receptor beta chain rates as medium-sized (0.01 to 0.1%). Its specificity is not known. A CD8+CD4-CCR7+CD45RA+ gate was used to sort naive CD8 T cells. These data belong to a study of molecular identifiers for immune sequencing clone quantification. Broader study findings: Spike-in Jurkat TCR RNA from a single cell reportedly registered among about a million naive cells.

Each CDR3 protein gets one entry after TCRdb re-called the PCR reads with MiXCR. The sample has 13,000 or so distinct CDR3 sequences; 15% to 20% are singletons. This CDR3 has 17 amino acids. The germline CDR1 and CDR2 sequences are SGHVS and FQNEAQ. V was clipped by 1 base and J by 5 bases, with 18 bases between them. This TCR was sampled from a human donor in good health. Some libraries in this study had Jurkat cell RNA spiked in. Sequenced sample: naive CD8+ T cells from blood, with Jurkat cell RNA spiked in. Regarding subset: FACS-sorted CD8+CD4-CCR7+CD45RA+ naive T cells. The genes are TRBV7-8 and TRBJ2-1; TRBD2 might be the D (5 bases). The CDR3 nucleotides read TGTGCCAGCAGCTTAGGTTTGATCGGACGGGAAAACAATGAGCAGTTCTTC. Its protein product is CASSLGLIGRENNEQFF.